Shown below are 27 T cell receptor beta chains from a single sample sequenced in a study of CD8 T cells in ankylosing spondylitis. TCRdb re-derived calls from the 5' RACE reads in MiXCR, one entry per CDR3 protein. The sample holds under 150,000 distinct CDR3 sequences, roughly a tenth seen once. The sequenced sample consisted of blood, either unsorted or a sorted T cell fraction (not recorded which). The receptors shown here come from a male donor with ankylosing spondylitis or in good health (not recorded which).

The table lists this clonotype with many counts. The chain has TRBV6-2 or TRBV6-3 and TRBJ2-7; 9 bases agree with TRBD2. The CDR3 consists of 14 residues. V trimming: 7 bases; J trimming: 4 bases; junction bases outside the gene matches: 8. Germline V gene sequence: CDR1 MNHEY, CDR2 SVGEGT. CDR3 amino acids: CASKPGLALYEQYF. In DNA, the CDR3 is TGTGCCAGCAAACCGGGACTAGCTTTGTACGAGCAGTACTTC.

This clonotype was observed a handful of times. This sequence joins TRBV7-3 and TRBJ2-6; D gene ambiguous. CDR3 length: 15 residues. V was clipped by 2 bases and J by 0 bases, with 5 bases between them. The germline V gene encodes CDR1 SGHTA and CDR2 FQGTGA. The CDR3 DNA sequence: TGTGCCAGCAGCTTAGGCCGCTCTGGGGCCAACGTCCTGACTTTC. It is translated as CASSLGRSGANVLTF.

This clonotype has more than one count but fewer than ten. The CDR3 DNA reads TGTGCCAGCAGTTCCCCCGACCGGGACCGCTACGAGCAGTACTTC. It encodes CASSSPDRDRYEQYF. The chain uses TRBV28 and TRBJ2-7, with D perhaps given as TRBD1 or TRBD2 (5 bases each). V was cut by 4 bases and J by 3 bases, with 16 bases left in between. Germline V gives CDR1 MDHEN, CDR2 SYDVKM. The CDR3 covers 15 residues.

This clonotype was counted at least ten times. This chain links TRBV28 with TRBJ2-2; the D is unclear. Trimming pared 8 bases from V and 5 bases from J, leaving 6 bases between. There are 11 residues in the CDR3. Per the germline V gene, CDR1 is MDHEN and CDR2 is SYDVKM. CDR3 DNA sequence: TGTGCCAGCGTTGGGACCGGGGAGCTGTTTTTT. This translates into CASVGTGELFF. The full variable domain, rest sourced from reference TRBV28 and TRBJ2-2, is DVKVTQSSRYLVKRTGEKVFLECVQDMDHENMFWYRQDPGLGLRLIYFSYDVKMKEKGDIPEGYSVSREKKERFSLILESASTNQTSMYLCASVGTGELFFGEGSRLTVL.

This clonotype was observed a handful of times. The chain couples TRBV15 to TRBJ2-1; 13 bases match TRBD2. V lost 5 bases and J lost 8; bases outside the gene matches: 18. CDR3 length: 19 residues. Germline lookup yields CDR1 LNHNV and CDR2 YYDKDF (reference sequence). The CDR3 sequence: CATSVGLAGVIFPGDEQFF. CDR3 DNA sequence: TGTGCCACCAGCGTCGGACTAGCGGGAGTTATCTTCCCCGGCGATGAGCAGTTCTTC. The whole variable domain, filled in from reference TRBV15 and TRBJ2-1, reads DAMVIQNPRYQVTQFGKPVTLSCSQTLNHNVMYWYQQKSSQAPKLLFHYYDKDFNNEADTPDNFQSRRPNTSFCFLDIRSPGLGDTAMYLCATSVGLAGVIFPGDEQFFGPGTRLTVL.

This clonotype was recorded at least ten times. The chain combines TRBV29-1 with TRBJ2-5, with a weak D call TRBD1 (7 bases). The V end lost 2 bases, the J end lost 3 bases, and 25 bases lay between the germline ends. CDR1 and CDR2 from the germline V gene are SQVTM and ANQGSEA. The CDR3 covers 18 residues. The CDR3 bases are TGCAGCGTTGAAAGGAGGGGATCCAGGGGGTTCCGTAAAGAGACCCAGTACTTC. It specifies CSVERRGSRGFRKETQYF.

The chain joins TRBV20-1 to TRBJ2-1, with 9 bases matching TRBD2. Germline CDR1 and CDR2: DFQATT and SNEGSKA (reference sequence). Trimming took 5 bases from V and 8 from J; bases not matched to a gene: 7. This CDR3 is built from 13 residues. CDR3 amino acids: CSARLAGLYEQFF. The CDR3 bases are TGCAGTGCTCGCCTAGCGGGACTCTATGAGCAGTTCTTC.

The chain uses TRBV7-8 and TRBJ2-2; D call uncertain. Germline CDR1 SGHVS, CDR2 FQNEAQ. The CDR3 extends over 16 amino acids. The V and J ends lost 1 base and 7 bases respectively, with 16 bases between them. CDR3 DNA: TGTGCCAGCAGCTTAGTTTCGGCCAGCCCATTCGGGGAGCTGTTTTTT. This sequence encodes CASSLVSASPFGELFF.

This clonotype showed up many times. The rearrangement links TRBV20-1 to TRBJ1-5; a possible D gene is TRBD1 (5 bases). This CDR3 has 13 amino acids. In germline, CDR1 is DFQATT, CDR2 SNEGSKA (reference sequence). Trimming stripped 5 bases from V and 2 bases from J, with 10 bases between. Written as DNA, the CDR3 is TGCAGTGCTCAAGGGGTGGGCAATCAGCCCCAGCATTTT. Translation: CSAQGVGNQPQHF.

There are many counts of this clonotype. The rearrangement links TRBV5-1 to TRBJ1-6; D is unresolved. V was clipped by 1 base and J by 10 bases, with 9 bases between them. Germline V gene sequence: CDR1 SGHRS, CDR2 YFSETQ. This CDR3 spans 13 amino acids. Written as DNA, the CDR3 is TGCGCCAGCAGCTTGTCTGACGAATCACCCCTCCACTTT. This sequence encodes CASSLSDESPLHF.

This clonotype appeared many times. The CDR3 DNA reads as TGCGCCAGCAGCCAAGATGGGGGGACCCTAAACTATGGCTACACCTTC. This encodes CASSQDGGTLNYGYTF. The chain links TRBV4-3 to TRBJ1-2, with D possibly TRBD1 on 5 matching bases. Trimming removed 0 bases at V and 2 bases at J, with 13 bases between. There are 16 residues in the CDR3. Germline CDR1 LGHNA, CDR2 YSLEER.

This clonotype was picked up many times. The CDR3, as DNA: TGCAGTGCTTCCTCCAGGGCTAGCGGGAGTTACGAGCAGTACTTC. Its translation: CSASSRASGSYEQYF. The chain is built from TRBV20-1 and TRBJ2-7, with 10 nucleotides matching TRBD2. The ends lost 5 bases at V and 4 bases at J; junction bases unmatched: 11. CDR1 is DFQATT, CDR2 SNEGSKA, per germline (reference sequence). The length of the CDR3 is 15 residues.

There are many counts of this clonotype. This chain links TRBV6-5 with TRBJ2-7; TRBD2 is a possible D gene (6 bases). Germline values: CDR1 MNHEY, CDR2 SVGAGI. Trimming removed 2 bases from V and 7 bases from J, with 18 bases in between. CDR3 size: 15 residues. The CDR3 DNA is TGTGCCAGCAGTTACCTCGGGAGTAGCGGAGAGGAGCAGTACTTC. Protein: CASSYLGSSGEEQYF.

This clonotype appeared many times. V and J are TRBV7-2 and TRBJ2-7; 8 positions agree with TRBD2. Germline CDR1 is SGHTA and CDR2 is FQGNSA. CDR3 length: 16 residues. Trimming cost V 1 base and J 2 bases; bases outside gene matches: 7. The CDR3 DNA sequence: TGTGCCAGCAGCTTAGGGCTAGCGGGCCTCACCTACGAGCAGTACTTC. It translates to CASSLGLAGLTYEQYF. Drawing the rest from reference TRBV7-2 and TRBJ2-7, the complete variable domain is GAGVSQSPSNKVTEKGKDVELRCDPISGHTALYWYRQSLGQGLEFLIYFQGNSAPDKSGLPSDRFSAERTGGSVSTLTIQRTQQEDSAVYLCASSLGLAGLTYEQYFGPGTRLTVT.

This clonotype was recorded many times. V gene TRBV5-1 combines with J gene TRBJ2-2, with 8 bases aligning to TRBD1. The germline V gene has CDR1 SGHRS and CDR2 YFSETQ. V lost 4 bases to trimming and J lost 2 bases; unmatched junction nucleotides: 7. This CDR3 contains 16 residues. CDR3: CASSQRTGINTGELFF. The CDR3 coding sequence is TGCGCCAGCAGCCAAAGGACAGGGATAAACACCGGGGAGCTGTTTTTT. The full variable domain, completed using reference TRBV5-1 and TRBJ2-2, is KAGVTQTPRYLIKTRGQQVTLSCSPISGHRSVSWYQQTPGQGLQFLFEYFSETQRNKGNFPGRFSGRQFSNSRSEMNVSTLELGDSALYLCASSQRTGINTGELFFGEGSRLTVL.

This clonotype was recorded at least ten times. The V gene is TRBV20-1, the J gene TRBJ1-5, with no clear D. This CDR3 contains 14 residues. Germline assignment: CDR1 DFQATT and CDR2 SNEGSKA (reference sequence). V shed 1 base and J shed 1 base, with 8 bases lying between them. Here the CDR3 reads CSARVHMSNQPQHF. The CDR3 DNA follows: TGCAGTGCTAGAGTCCATATGAGCAATCAGCCCCAGCATTTT.

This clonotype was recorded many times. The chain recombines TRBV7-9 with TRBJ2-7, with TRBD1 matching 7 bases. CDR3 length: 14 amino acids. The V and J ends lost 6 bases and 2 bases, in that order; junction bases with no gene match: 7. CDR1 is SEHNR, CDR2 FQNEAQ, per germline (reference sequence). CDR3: CASRPPGQTYEQYF. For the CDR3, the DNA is TGTGCCAGCAGGCCTCCGGGACAGACCTACGAGCAGTACTTC. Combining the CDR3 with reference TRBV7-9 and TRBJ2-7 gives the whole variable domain DTGVSQNPRHKITKRGQNVTFRCDPISEHNRLYWYRQTLGQGPEFLTYFQNEAQLEKSRLLSDRFSAERPKGSFSTLEIQRTEQGDSAMYLCASRPPGQTYEQYFGPGTRLTVT.

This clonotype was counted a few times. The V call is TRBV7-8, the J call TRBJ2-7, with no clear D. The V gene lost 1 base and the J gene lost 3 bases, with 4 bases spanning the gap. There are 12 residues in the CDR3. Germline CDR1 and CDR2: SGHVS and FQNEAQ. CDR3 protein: CASSLEHYEQYF. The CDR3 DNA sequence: TGTGCCAGCAGCTTAGAACACTACGAGCAGTACTTC. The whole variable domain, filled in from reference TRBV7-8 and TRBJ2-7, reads GAGVSQSPRYKVAKRGQDVALRCDPISGHVSLFWYQQALGQGPEFLTYFQNEAQLDKSGLPSDRFFAERPEGSVSTLKIQRTQQEDSAVYLCASSLEHYEQYFGPGTRLTVT.

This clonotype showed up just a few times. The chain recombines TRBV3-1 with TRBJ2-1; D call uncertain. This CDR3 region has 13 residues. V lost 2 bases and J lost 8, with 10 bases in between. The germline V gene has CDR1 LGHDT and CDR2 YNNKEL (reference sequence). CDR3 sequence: CASSQWEHHEQFF. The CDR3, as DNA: TGTGCCAGCAGCCAATGGGAACATCATGAGCAGTTCTTC.

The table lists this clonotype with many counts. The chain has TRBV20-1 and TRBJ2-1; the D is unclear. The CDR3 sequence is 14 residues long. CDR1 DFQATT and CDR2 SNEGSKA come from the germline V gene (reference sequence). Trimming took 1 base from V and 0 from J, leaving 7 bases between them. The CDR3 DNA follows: TGCAGTGCTAGAGCGGAAAGCTCCTACAATGAGCAGTTCTTC. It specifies CSARAESSYNEQFF.

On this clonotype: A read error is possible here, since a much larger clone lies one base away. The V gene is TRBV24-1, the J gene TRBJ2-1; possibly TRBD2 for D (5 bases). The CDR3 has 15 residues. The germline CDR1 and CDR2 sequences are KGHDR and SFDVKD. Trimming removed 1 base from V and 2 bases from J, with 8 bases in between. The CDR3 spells CATSDLGSPYNEQFF. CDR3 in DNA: TGTGCCACCAGTGATTTAGGGAGCCCCTACAATGAGCAGTTCTTC.

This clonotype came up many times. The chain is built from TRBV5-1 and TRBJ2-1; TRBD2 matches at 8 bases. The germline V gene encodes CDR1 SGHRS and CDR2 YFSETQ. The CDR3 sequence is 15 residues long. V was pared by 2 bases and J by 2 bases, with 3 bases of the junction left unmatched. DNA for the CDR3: TGCGCCAGCAGCTTAACTAGCGGCGCCTACAATGAGCAGTTCTTC. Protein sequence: CASSLTSGAYNEQFF.

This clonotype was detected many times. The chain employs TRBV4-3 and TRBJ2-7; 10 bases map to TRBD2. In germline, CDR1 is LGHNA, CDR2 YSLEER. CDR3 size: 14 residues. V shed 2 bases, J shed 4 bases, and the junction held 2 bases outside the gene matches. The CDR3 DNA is TGCGCCAGCAGCCAAACGACTAGCGGGTACGAGCAGTACTTC. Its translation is CASSQTTSGYEQYF.

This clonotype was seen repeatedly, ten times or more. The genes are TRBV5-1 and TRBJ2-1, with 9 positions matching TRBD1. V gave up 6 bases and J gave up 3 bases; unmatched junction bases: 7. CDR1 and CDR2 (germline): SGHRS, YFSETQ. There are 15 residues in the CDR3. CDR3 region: CASTMPGQGYNEQFF. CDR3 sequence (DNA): TGCGCCAGCACAATGCCGGGACAGGGCTACAATGAGCAGTTCTTC.

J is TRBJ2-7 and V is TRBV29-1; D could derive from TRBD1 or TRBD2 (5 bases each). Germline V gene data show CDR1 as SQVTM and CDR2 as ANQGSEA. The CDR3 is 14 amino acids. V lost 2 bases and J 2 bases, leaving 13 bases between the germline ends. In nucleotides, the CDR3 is TGCAGCGTTGAAACCGGTAGAGGGGCCTACGAGCAGTACTTC. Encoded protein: CSVETGRGAYEQYF.

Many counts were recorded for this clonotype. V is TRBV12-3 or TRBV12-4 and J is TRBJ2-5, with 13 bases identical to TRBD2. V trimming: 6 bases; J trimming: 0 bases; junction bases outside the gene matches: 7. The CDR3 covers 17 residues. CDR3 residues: CASRRLAGGPYQETQYF. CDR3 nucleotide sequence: TGTGCCAGCAGGCGACTAGCGGGAGGTCCCTACCAAGAGACCCAGTACTTC.

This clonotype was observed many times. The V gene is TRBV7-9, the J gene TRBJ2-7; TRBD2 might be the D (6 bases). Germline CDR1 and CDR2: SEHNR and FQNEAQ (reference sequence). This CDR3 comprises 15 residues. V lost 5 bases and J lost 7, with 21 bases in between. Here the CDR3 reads CASSPTGTPLWEQYF. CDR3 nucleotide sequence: TGTGCCAGCAGCCCGACCGGGACTCCTCTCTGGGAGCAGTACTTC.